Below, one T cell receptor (beta chain) is given with its context. This sample is part of a study of blood T cell repertoires in COVID-19. Study overall: Acute and convalescent COVID-19 specimens originated in the United States, Italy and Spain. Sources were T cells, B-cell-depleted T cells, or PBMCs; the material itself was cDNA or gDNA.

V dropped 4 bases and J dropped 3; count of bases not matched to a gene: 12. The CDR3 length is 16 residues. The germline CDR1 and CDR2 sequences are SGHDN and FVKESK. As handled by the study authors: Estimates of nucleated cell counts were drawn from the amplification of reference gene primers. Data came from immunoSEQ multiplex PCR; TCRdb stores just in-frame clones and leaves some out. Clone size and V and J calls were adopted from that table, with D and trimming inferred from the DNA. Of around 110,000 clones in the sample, just under 85% were seen once. The TCR was taken from a man in his sixties or seventies with active or convalescent COVID-19. The specimen was peripheral blood. V usage is TRBV14 and J usage is TRBJ2-7, with 7 bases that match TRBD2. The DNA for the CDR3 is TGTGCCAGCAGCCTCACCGGGGGAGGGTCGGTCTACGAGCAGTACTTC. Translated, it gives CASSLTGGGSVYEQYF.